This paragraph covers one TCR beta chain sequence. Its antigen is as yet unknown. This sample is part of a study of T cell responses to AZD1222 COVID-19 vaccine. Assay used: immunoSEQ multiplex PCR; TCRdb lists only in-frame clones, some missing. The sample has fewer than 200,000 clones; 75% to 90% are singletons. CDR1 and CDR2 from the germline V gene are LNHDA and SQIVND (reference sequence). The ends were cut back, 2 bases at V and 0 bases at J, with 10 bases in the middle. This CDR3 comprises 15 residues. Whole-study results and caveats: Just a handful of AZD1222 recipients were seropositive at baseline. Possibly, clonal diversity was underestimated; donors were largely white British and included more females. Spike-specific TCR repertoires showed rising breadth and depth after two AZD1222 doses.

The material sequenced was peripheral blood, taken 28 days after the second dose of the MenACWY control vaccine. The sequence was collected from an adult who received the MenACWY meningococcal vaccine as a control. This chain joins TRBV19 and TRBJ1-2, with unresolved D. In nucleotides, the CDR3 is TGTGCCAGTAGTATAAGGTACAGAGCTAACTATGGCTACACCTTC. It codes for CASSIRYRANYGYTF.